This T cell receptor (beta chain) was profiled in a study of T cells in women clearing cervical HPV infection. Study outcomes and limitations: Combining TCR richness with V gene abundances gave around 0.83 AUC. TRBV6-7 abundance was lower in cases than controls (around 0.1% versus 0.15%). T-cell numbers per sample were unknown and may explain richness differences.

Worth noting for this clone: Its target is not known. The read terminates 3 residues before the CDR3 end, so the remaining end is supplied by the germline J gene.

The method was immunoSEQ multiplex PCR; TCRdb's version includes in-frame clones alone and lacks a portion of them. The table lists roughly 20,000 clones, with more than 4.5% in the top ten. V was cut by 6 bases and J by 0 bases, with 12 bases left in between. CDR1 is DFQATT and CDR2 is SNEGSKA in the germline V gene (reference sequence). The CDR3 totals 14 residues. This chain uses TRBV20-1 with TRBJ2-1; the D gene is possibly TRBD2 (5 bases). The origin of this receptor is a woman between 18 and 75 years old with a cervical HPV16 infection that either progressed to CIN3+ or cleared (not recorded which). Sequenced: blood buffy coat. The sequenced part of the CDR3 DNA is TGCAGTGCGGAGCGGAGCCGCTCCTACAATGAG. Its translation: CSAERSRSYNE. The entire CDR3 reads CSAERSRSYNEQFF.